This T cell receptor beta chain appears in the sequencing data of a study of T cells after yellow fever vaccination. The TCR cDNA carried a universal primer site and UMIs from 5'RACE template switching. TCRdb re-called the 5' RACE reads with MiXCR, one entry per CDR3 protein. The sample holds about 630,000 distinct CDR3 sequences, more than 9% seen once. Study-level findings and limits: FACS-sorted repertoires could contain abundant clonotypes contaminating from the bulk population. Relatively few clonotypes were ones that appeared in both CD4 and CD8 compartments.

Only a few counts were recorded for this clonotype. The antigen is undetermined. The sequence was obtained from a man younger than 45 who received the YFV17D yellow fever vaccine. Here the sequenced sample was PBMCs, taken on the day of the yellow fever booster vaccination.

The CDR3 DNA is TGTGCCAGCAGCCGGGACAGGGGCGATGAGCAGTTCTTC. Translated, it gives CASSRDRGDEQFF. The chain recombines TRBV11-2 with TRBJ2-1; 10 bases are a match to TRBD1. The V and J ends lost 5 bases and 8 bases, in that order; junction bases with no gene match: 3. The CDR3 covers 13 residues. Germline V lookup: CDR1 SGHAT, CDR2 FQNNGV.